The 21 T cell receptor beta chains below were found in one sample sequenced in a study of regulatory T cells in long-lasting Graves disease. Time point of the sample: newly diagnosed GD, antithyroid drugs for less than 3 months. The TCR library used RNA extracted from PBMCs. According to the study, TCR beta libraries were built with iRepertoire HTBI primers and CDR3-region Arm-PCR. TCRdb re-analysed the multiplex PCR reads in MiXCR, keeping a single row per CDR3 protein. The data contain about 440,000 distinct CDR3 sequences, 15% to 20% of them singletons. The same data also went into a second study, on T cells in Graves' hyperthyroidism and ophthalmopathy.

This sample comprised peripheral blood mononuclear cells (PBMCs), obtained at new diagnosis, from a patient treated with antithyroid drugs. All receptors derive from a woman in her twenties or thirties with Graves disease.

This clonotype has only a few counts. The J gene is TRBJ2-3, the V gene TRBV12-3 or TRBV12-4, with D maybe TRBD2 (6 bases). The V and J ends lost 5 bases and 5 bases respectively, with 8 bases between them. CDR3 length: 12 amino acids. The CDR3 DNA sequence: TGTGCCAGCAGTCCGGGGGAAGATACGCAGTATTTT. Translation gives CASSPGEDTQYF.

The sample holds many counts of this clonotype. The V call is TRBV30, the J call TRBJ1-5; 8 nucleotides agree with TRBD1. From germline, CDR1 is GTSNPN and CDR2 SVGIG (reference sequence). Germline trimming cut 2 bases from V and 4 bases from J; bases unmatched to any gene: 4. The CDR3 has 14 amino acids. The CDR3 spells CAWSHRTGNQPQHF. CDR3 bases: TGTGCCTGGAGTCACCGGACAGGGAATCAGCCCCAGCATTTT.

This chain connects TRBV4-1 to TRBJ1-1; no definite D call. The CDR3 runs 14 residues. The ends were cut back, 6 bases at V and 3 bases at J, with 14 bases in the middle. Germline CDR1 reads MGHRA; CDR2 reads YSYEKL. The CDR3 loop is CASRSGLGDTEAFF. Here the CDR3 DNA reads TGCGCCAGCAGGTCTGGACTGGGAGACACTGAAGCTTTCTTT.

This clonotype has just a few counts. The rearrangement links TRBV28 to TRBJ2-5; the D gene is possibly TRBD1 (6 bases). The V end was cut by 6 bases, the J end by 2 bases, with 13 bases between. The CDR3 contains 14 residues. Per the germline V gene, CDR1 is MDHEN and CDR2 is SYDVKM. The CDR3 is CASSLRDTQETQYF. CDR3 nucleotides: TGTGCCAGCAGCCTCCGGGACACGCAAGAGACCCAGTACTTC.

In regard to this clonotype: A single base separates this from a much larger clone, so it may be a read error. The chain combines TRBV5-5 with TRBJ1-1; 10 bases map to TRBD1. This CDR3 comprises 15 residues. Germline-derived CDR1 and CDR2 are SGHKS and YYEKEE (reference sequence). CDR3 residues: CASSFGQGGNTEACF. CDR3 nucleotides: TGTGCCAGCAGCTTTGGACAGGGGGGGAACACTGAAGCTTGCTTT.

This clonotype was picked up many times. The chain joins TRBV15 to TRBJ2-7, with 12 positions matching TRBD2. Per germline, CDR1 LNHNV and CDR2 YYDKDF (reference sequence). Germline trimming cut 0 bases from V and 2 bases from J; bases unmatched to any gene: 8. CDR3 length: 18 residues. The DNA of the CDR3 is TGTGCCACCAGCAGAGATCGTAGGACTAGCGGGATCCCCTACGAGCAGTACTTC. Its protein product is CATSRDRRTSGIPYEQYF.

This clonotype has ten or more counts. The CDR3 loop reads CASSVLGSGPGYEQFF. The CDR3 DNA reads TGTGCCAGCAGTGTGTTAGGGAGCGGCCCTGGATATGAGCAGTTCTTC. The chain uses TRBV2 and TRBJ2-1; weak D call: TRBD2 (5 bases). Germline V lookup: CDR1 SNHLY, CDR2 FYNNEI. The CDR3 covers 16 residues. Trimming took 4 bases from V and 8 from J, leaving 21 bases between them.

This clonotype appeared many times. This chain links TRBV20-1 with TRBJ2-1; TRBD2 matches at 12 bases. The V gene end was trimmed by 1 base and the J gene end by 8 bases; junction bases not matched to a gene: 21. Germline V gives CDR1 DFQATT, CDR2 SNEGSKA (reference sequence). The length of the CDR3 is 20 residues. In DNA, the CDR3 is TGCAGTGCTAGAGCCCCAGCAGGGGAGGCGACTAGCGGGAGAATTGATGAGCAGTTCTTC. This codes for CSARAPAGEATSGRIDEQFF.

In its sample, this clonotype was seen many times. J is TRBJ1-1 and V is TRBV2; 7 bases are a match to TRBD1. Losses at the gene ends were 8 bases for V and 5 bases for J; bases not matched to a gene: 5. This CDR3 is 12 amino acids long. CDR1 is SNHLY, CDR2 FYNNEI, per germline. CDR3 residues: CASARGITEAFF. CDR3 bases: TGTGCCAGCGCCAGGGGGATTACTGAAGCTTTCTTT.

This clonotype was observed many times. The genes are TRBV2 and TRBJ1-2; TRBD1 aligns across 7 bases. With V trimmed by 4 bases and J by 1 base, 3 bases remained unmatched. Germline V lookup: CDR1 SNHLY, CDR2 FYNNEI. This CDR3 spans 14 amino acids. In nucleotides, the CDR3 is TGTGCCAGCAGTGCGGACAGGAGTAACTATGGCTACACCTTC. Protein sequence: CASSADRSNYGYTF.

Worth noting for this clonotype: A single base separates this from a much larger clone, so it may be a read error. J is TRBJ2-2 and V is TRBV28; perhaps D is TRBD1 or TRBD2 (6 bases each). Germline loops: CDR1 MDHEN, CDR2 SYDVKM. The length of the CDR3 is 15 residues. CDR3 coding DNA: TGTACCAGCAGTGCGGGACACTCGAACACCGGGGAGCTGTTTTTT. Translated, it gives CTSSAGHSNTGELFF.

This clonotype was detected only a few times. The V call is TRBV5-1, the J call TRBJ2-1, with TRBD2 as a possible D gene (5 bases). The germline V gene encodes CDR1 SGHRS and CDR2 YFSETQ. Trimming took off 2 bases at V and 2 bases at J, with 14 bases between the two ends. The CDR3 runs 16 residues. The DNA of the CDR3 is TGCGCCAGCAGCTTTGAACTAGGTCCAGCCTACAATGAGCAGTTCTTC. This encodes CASSFELGPAYNEQFF.

Only a few counts were recorded for this clonotype. The genes are TRBV28 and TRBJ2-7; no clear D gene. From germline, CDR1 is MDHEN and CDR2 SYDVKM. CDR3 size: 11 residues. V was pared by 9 bases and J by 2 bases, with 8 bases between. The CDR3: CASYGPYEQYF. The CDR3 DNA reads as TGTGCCAGTTACGGGCCCTACGAGCAGTACTTC.

This clonotype was found a few times. V is TRBV15 and J is TRBJ1-5; TRBD1 aligns across 10 bases. The CDR3 has 17 amino acids. With 0 bases clipped from V and 5 bases from J, the junction kept 7 bases outside the gene matches. Germline CDR1 and CDR2: LNHNV and YYDKDF (reference sequence). The CDR3 DNA is TGTGCCACCAGCAGAGATCGGGGACAGGGGCGGTATCAGCCCCAGCATTTT. Protein: CATSRDRGQGRYQPQHF.

This clonotype has ten or more counts. This chain connects TRBV20-1 to TRBJ2-5; D may match TRBD1 or TRBD2 (5 bases each). The CDR3 contains 13 residues. CDR1 DFQATT and CDR2 SNEGSKA come from the germline V gene (reference sequence). The V end was cut by 3 bases, the J end by 5 bases, with 13 bases between. The CDR3 loop reads CSARGVGLETQYF. In nucleotides, the CDR3 is TGCAGTGCTAGGGGGGTAGGGTTGGAGACCCAGTACTTC.

In regard to this clonotype: Without the conserved terminal phenylalanine or tryptophan, this CDR3 likely stems from a read error. The rearrangement links TRBV6-2 or TRBV6-3 to TRBJ2-1; possibly TRBD1 or TRBD2 for D (5 bases each). This CDR3 region has 15 residues. Trimming took off 5 bases at V and 5 bases at J, with 16 bases between the two ends. CDR1 and CDR2 from the germline V gene are MNHEY and SVGEGT. CDR3 nucleotides: TGTGCCAGCAGTGAAGTGGGGACGCCGAACAATGAGCAGTTCTCC. Amino acids: CASSEVGTPNNEQFS.

This clonotype was found many times. The genes are TRBV18 and TRBJ2-2, with a weak D call TRBD2 (5 bases). V dropped 0 bases and J dropped 7 bases, with 9 bases sitting between them. Germline assignment: CDR1 KGHSH and CDR2 LQKENI. The CDR3 spans 14 residues. In nucleotides, the CDR3 is TGTGCCAGCTCACCACCTTCCGGGGTCGGGGAGCTGTTTTTT. Its translation is CASSPPSGVGELFF.

This clonotype came up many times. The chain carries TRBV10-3 and TRBJ2-7; D gene unclear. Germline loops: CDR1 ENHRY, CDR2 SYGVKD. The CDR3 is 14 amino acids. V lost 0 bases and J 2 bases, leaving 8 bases between the germline ends. This chain's CDR3 is CAISESWVAYEQYF. The CDR3 DNA reads TGTGCCATCAGTGAGTCGTGGGTAGCCTACGAGCAGTACTTC.

This clonotype was found many times. This chain uses TRBV7-2 with TRBJ2-2, with D uncertain. This CDR3 has 14 residues. The V gene lost 8 bases and the J gene lost 8 bases, with 18 bases spanning the gap. CDR1 and CDR2 from the germline V gene are SGHTA and FQGNSA. The CDR3 loop is CASRYNTALGELFF. CDR3 sequence (DNA): TGTGCCAGCCGCTACAACACGGCGCTAGGGGAGCTGTTTTTT.

The V call is TRBV19, the J call TRBJ1-1; maybe TRBD1 (6 bases). Trimming took 6 bases from V and 3 from J, leaving 17 bases between them. CDR3 length: 15 amino acids. CDR1 LNHDA and CDR2 SQIVND come from the germline V gene (reference sequence). The CDR3 sequence: CASSLFDRTYTEAFF. CDR3 DNA sequence: TGTGCCAGTAGCCTTTTCGACAGGACGTACACTGAAGCTTTCTTT.

This clonotype was detected many times. Germline is not matched at one junction end, which may reflect a read error. The rearrangement joins TRBV5-5 to TRBJ1-2; a possible D gene is TRBD1 (6 bases). The CDR3 covers 14 residues. Germline CDR1 reads SGHKS; CDR2 reads YYEKEE (reference sequence). The CDR3, as DNA: TGCGCCAGCAGCTTGGTCCCAGGGGCCTATGGCTACACCTTC. It yields the protein CASSLVPGAYGYTF.